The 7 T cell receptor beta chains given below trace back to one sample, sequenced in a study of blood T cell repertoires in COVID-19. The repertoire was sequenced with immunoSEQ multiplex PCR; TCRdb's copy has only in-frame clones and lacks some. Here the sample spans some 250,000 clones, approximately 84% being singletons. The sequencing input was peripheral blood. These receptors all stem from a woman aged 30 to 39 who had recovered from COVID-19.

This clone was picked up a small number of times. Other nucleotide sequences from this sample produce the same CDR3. The CDR3 DNA reads TGTGCCAGCGGGCGAGAGGGGGGGCCCTCGGGTAATGAGCAGTTCTTC. It encodes CASGREGGPSGNEQFF. The V and J genes are TRBV2 and TRBJ2-1, with D tentatively TRBD2 (7 bases). Deletions cut 8 bases from V and 7 bases from J, with 24 bases between. Per germline, CDR1 SNHLY and CDR2 FYNNEI. The CDR3 contains 16 residues.

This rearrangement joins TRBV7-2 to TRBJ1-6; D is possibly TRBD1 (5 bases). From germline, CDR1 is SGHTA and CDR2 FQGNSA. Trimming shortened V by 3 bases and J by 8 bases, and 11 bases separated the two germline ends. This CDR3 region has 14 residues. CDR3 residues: CASSFARGDSPLHF. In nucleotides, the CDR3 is TGTGCCAGCAGCTTCGCTAGGGGCGATTCACCCCTCCACTTT.

The CDR3 sequence: CASSVNHRGPGANVLTF. The CDR3 bases are TGTGCCAGCAGCGTAAATCACAGGGGGCCCGGGGCCAACGTCCTGACTTTC. The rearrangement uses TRBV9 and TRBJ2-6; 9 bases fit TRBD1. Germline CDR1 and CDR2: SGDLS and YYNGEE. This CDR3 comprises 17 residues. Trimming removed 1 base from V and 4 bases from J; junction bases left unmatched: 6.

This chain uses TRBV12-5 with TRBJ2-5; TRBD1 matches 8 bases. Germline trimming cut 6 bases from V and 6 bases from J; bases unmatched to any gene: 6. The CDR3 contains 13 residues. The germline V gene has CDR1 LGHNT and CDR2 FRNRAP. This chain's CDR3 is CASGQDRGQTQYF. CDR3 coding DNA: TGTGCTAGTGGCCAAGACAGGGGACAGACCCAGTACTTC.

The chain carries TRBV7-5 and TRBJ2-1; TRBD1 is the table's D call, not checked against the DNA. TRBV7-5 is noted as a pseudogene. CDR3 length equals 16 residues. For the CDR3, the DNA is TGTGTCAGAAGCCGCACGACAGGGGCCATCTACAATGAGCAGTTCTTC. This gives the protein CVRSRTTGAIYNEQFF.

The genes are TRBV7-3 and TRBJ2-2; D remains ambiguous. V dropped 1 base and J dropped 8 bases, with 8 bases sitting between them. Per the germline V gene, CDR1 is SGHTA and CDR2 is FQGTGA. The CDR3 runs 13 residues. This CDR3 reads CASSLSPRGELFF. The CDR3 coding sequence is TGTGCCAGCAGCTTAAGTCCCAGGGGGGAGCTGTTTTTT.

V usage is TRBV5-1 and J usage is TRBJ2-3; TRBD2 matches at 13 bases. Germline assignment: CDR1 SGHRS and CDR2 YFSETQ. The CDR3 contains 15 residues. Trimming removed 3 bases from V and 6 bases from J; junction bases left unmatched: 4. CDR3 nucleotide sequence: TGCGCCAGCAGCTCTCCGACTAGCGGGGGGGATACGCAGTATTTT. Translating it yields CASSSPTSGGDTQYF.